The 27 T cell receptor beta chains listed next were all sequenced from one sample in a study of shared clonotypes between healthy human individuals. Assay: immunoSEQ multiplex PCR; the TCRdb copy retains only in-frame clones and omits some. Of around 1.5 million clones listed, around 98% are singletons. Sequencing was carried out using naive CD4+ T cells sorted from blood. Documented subset: CD45RA+ positively selected. All receptors come from a young man in good health.

Points on this clone: The DNA is omitted, as the CDR3 cannot be located on it reliably, and the CDR3 follows TCRdb's listing. This chain uses TRBV14 with TRBJ2-3; the DNA was not used to check the table's D call, TRBD1. The CDR3 spans 12 amino acids, including both terminal residues. Germline assignment: CDR1 SGHDN and CDR2 FVKESK. CDR3 residues: CASSQVGRGAYF.

Comments on this clone: The sample contains more than one DNA sequence encoding this CDR3. The genes are TRBV9 and TRBJ2-7; 9 bases map to TRBD1. V shed 3 bases, J shed 4 bases, and the junction held 5 bases outside the gene matches. Germline V gene data show CDR1 as SGDLS and CDR2 as YYNGEE. The length of the CDR3 is 14 residues. CDR3 sequence: CASSGGQGSYEQYF. In nucleotides, the CDR3 is TGTGCCAGCAGCGGGGGACAGGGATCATACGAGCAGTACTTC. The variable domain in full, with the rest retrieved from reference TRBV9 and TRBJ2-7, is DSGVTQTPKHLITATGQRVTLRCSPRSGDLSVYWYQQSLDQGLQFLIQYYNGEERAKGNILERFSAQQFPDLHSELNLSSLELGDSALYFCASSGGQGSYEQYFGPGTRLTVT.

J is TRBJ2-3 and V is TRBV4-1, with a weak D call TRBD1 (6 bases). The CDR3 length is 16 residues. V shed 3 bases and J shed 1 base, with 14 bases lying between them. Germline CDR1 reads MGHRA; CDR2 reads YSYEKL. The CDR3 here is CASSHVQGLGTDTQYF. For the CDR3, the DNA is TGCGCCAGCAGCCATGTCCAGGGGTTGGGCACAGATACGCAGTATTTT.

The chain carries TRBV5-1 and TRBJ1-2; TRBD1 matches at 7 bases. V gave up 3 bases and J gave up 4 bases; unmatched junction bases: 12. The CDR3 contains 16 residues. Germline assignment: CDR1 SGHRS and CDR2 YFSETQ. CDR3 protein: CASSSYLSDRPYGYTF. As DNA, the CDR3 is TGCGCCAGCAGCTCTTACTTGTCGGACAGGCCCTATGGCTACACCTTC.

J is TRBJ2-1 and V is TRBV5-4; 14 bases line up with TRBD2. Losses at the gene ends were 4 bases for V and 5 bases for J; bases not matched to a gene: 8. In germline, CDR1 is SGHNT, CDR2 YYREEE (reference sequence). CDR3 size: 17 residues. CDR3 loop: CASSHGLAGGPDNEQFF. For the CDR3, the DNA is TGTGCCAGCAGCCACGGACTAGCGGGAGGTCCGGACAATGAGCAGTTCTTC.

This chain joins TRBV18 and TRBJ2-5; no definite D call. Between the trimmed V and J ends, which lost 0 bases and 4 bases, there was a span of 12 bases. Germline CDR1 and CDR2: KGHSH and LQKENI. The CDR3 has 15 amino acids. Here the CDR3 reads CASSPPAGLGETQYF. For the CDR3, the DNA is TGTGCCAGCTCACCACCAGCAGGTTTGGGAGAGACCCAGTACTTC.

The chain combines TRBV15 with TRBJ2-3, with a possible D match to TRBD1 (5 bases). Trimming removed 5 bases at V and 2 bases at J, with 8 bases between. The CDR3 is made up of 13 amino acids. Germline-derived CDR1 and CDR2 are LNHNV and YYDKDF (reference sequence). DNA for the CDR3: TGTGCCACCAGCGGGGCCCCCACAGATACGCAGTATTTT. Amino acids: CATSGAPTDTQYF.

This rearrangement joins TRBV7-2 to TRBJ1-2; D unresolved. The CDR3 runs 15 residues. Trimming pared 1 base from V and 0 bases from J, leaving 9 bases between. Germline V CDR1 and CDR2: SGHTA, FQGNSA. The CDR3 loop is CASSLVEWANYGYTF. The CDR3 DNA reads TGTGCCAGCAGCTTAGTAGAGTGGGCTAACTATGGCTACACCTTC. Full variable domain (remainder filled in from reference TRBV7-2 and TRBJ1-2): GAGVSQSPSNKVTEKGKDVELRCDPISGHTALYWYRQSLGQGLEFLIYFQGNSAPDKSGLPSDRFSAERTGGSVSTLTIQRTQQEDSAVYLCASSLVEWANYGYTFGSGTRLTVV.

The CDR3 protein is CASSRTGFSTGELFF. The CDR3 bases are TGTGCCAGTAGTCGTACAGGGTTTAGTACCGGGGAGCTGTTTTTT. V gene TRBV19 combines with J gene TRBJ2-2; perhaps TRBD1 as D (6 bases). Trimming cost V 5 bases and J 5 bases, with 15 bases left between them. Per germline, CDR1 LNHDA and CDR2 SQIVND (reference sequence). This CDR3 contains 15 residues.

The gene calls are TRBV4-2 and TRBJ2-3; the D gene is possibly TRBD1 (5 bases). Trimming stripped 7 bases from V and 3 bases from J, with 14 bases between. The CDR3 loop spans 14 amino acids. CDR1 and CDR2 (germline): LGHNA, YNFKEQ. Here the CDR3 reads CASNPQGSTDTQYF. CDR3 nucleotide sequence: TGTGCCAGCAACCCGCAGGGTTCAACAGATACGCAGTATTTT.

The chain uses TRBV11-2 and TRBJ1-1; D ambiguous. This CDR3 has 13 residues. Germline assignment: CDR1 SGHAT and CDR2 FQNNGV. The V end was cut by 6 bases, the J end by 2 bases, with 10 bases between. CDR3 DNA sequence: TGTGCCAGCAGTGGGAGAAGAAACACTGAAGCTTTCTTT. Its protein is CASSGRRNTEAFF.

The chain carries TRBV11-2 and TRBJ2-6; the match to TRBD2 covers 8 bases. Germline CDR1 and CDR2: SGHAT and FQNNGV. V was clipped by 1 base and J by 0 bases; unmatched bases: 5. The CDR3 has 18 residues. Here the CDR3 reads CASSLVRAGVSGANVLTF. The CDR3 region has the DNA TGTGCCAGCAGCTTAGTTCGAGCGGGGGTCTCTGGGGCCAACGTCCTGACTTTC.

The chain joins TRBV11-3 to TRBJ2-7; D unclear. The CDR3 has 13 amino acids. With 3 bases removed from V and 3 bases from J, the gap between germline ends came to 9 bases. Germline-derived CDR1 and CDR2 are SGHNT and YENEEA. Written as DNA, the CDR3 is TGTGCCAGCAGCTTCGCAGTTGGCTACGAGCAGTACTTC. Residues: CASSFAVGYEQYF.

The rearrangement joins TRBV7-2 to TRBJ2-7; D may be TRBD2 (6 bases). The CDR3 sequence is 16 residues long. Germline V gives CDR1 SGHTA, CDR2 FQGNSA. The V end lost 6 bases, the J end lost 1 base, and 19 bases lay between the germline ends. In nucleotides, the CDR3 is TGTGCCAGCAGGGTCGGGCTAGCGAGTGCATCCTACGAGCAGTACTTC. This gives the protein CASRVGLASASYEQYF.

This chain links TRBV2 with TRBJ2-7, with 7 bases lining up with TRBD1. The CDR3 is made up of 16 amino acids. Germline loops: CDR1 SNHLY, CDR2 FYNNEI. Unmatched junction bases numbered 8, after V lost 0 bases and J lost 3 bases. This CDR3 is CASSEASGTVHYEQYF. The CDR3 region has the DNA TGTGCCAGCAGTGAAGCGTCGGGGACAGTTCACTACGAGCAGTACTTC. Based on the CDR3 plus reference TRBV2 and TRBJ2-7, the full variable domain is EPEVTQTPSHQVTQMGQEVILRCVPISNHLYFYWYRQILGQKVEFLVSFYNNEISEKSEIFDDQFSVERPDGSNFTLKIRSTKLEDSAMYFCASSEASGTVHYEQYFGPGTRLTVT.

This clone has a single count. The CDR3 DNA reads TGTGCCAGCAGCTCTCGGGGACAGGGGGCCGCCGGGGAGCTGTTTTTT. The encoded protein is CASSSRGQGAAGELFF. The rearrangement links TRBV5-4 to TRBJ2-2, with 12 bases that match TRBD1. Germline V lookup: CDR1 SGHNT, CDR2 YYREEE (reference sequence). This CDR3 is 16 amino acids long. With 3 bases clipped from V and 6 bases from J, the junction kept 6 bases outside the gene matches.

This clone appeared once. V and J are TRBV4-1 and TRBJ2-1; D not certain. Trimming took off 0 bases at V and 0 bases at J, with 12 bases between the two ends. The CDR3 is made up of 17 amino acids. Germline values: CDR1 MGHRA, CDR2 YSYEKL. The CDR3 sequence: CASSQEFGLVSYNEQFF. The DNA for the CDR3 is TGCGCCAGCAGCCAAGAATTCGGCCTAGTCTCCTACAATGAGCAGTTCTTC.

This clone has a single count. V usage is TRBV2 and J usage is TRBJ2-3; TRBD2 aligns across 11 bases. Trimming took 6 bases from V and 6 from J; bases not matched to a gene: 5. This CDR3 comprises 14 residues. Looked up from germline, CDR1 is SNHLY and CDR2 is FYNNEI. For the CDR3, the DNA is TGTGCCAGCAGAACTAGCGGGAGTCGGGATACGCAGTATTTT. Translation: CASRTSGSRDTQYF. The full variable domain, in which reference TRBV2 and TRBJ2-3 provide the parts outside the CDR3, is EPEVTQTPSHQVTQMGQEVILRCVPISNHLYFYWYRQILGQKVEFLVSFYNNEISEKSEIFDDQFSVERPDGSNFTLKIRSTKLEDSAMYFCASRTSGSRDTQYFGPGTRLTVL.

The chain links TRBV9 to TRBJ1-2; D is possibly TRBD1 (5 bases). The germline gives CDR1 SGDLS, CDR2 YYNGEE. The V end was cut by 4 bases, the J end by 7 bases, with 23 bases between. The CDR3 loop spans 16 amino acids. CDR3 residues: CASSLPRPGMGGGYTF. CDR3 DNA: TGTGCCAGCAGCCTCCCCCGCCCCGGGATGGGGGGTGGCTACACCTTC.

The CDR3 is CSVVGPTNNEQFF. As DNA, the CDR3 is TGCAGCGTGGTGGGACCGACTAACAATGAGCAGTTCTTC. The chain recombines TRBV29-1 with TRBJ2-1; possibly TRBD1 or TRBD2 for D (5 bases each). This CDR3 spans 13 amino acids. With 6 bases removed from V and 5 bases from J, the gap between germline ends came to 14 bases. Germline loops: CDR1 SQVTM, CDR2 ANQGSEA.

The rearrangement joins TRBV5-1 to TRBJ2-5; tentative D call: TRBD2 (6 bases). Germline-derived CDR1 and CDR2 are SGHRS and YFSETQ. The CDR3 covers 14 residues. Trimming took off 4 bases at V and 6 bases at J, with 16 bases between the two ends. The CDR3 reads CASSPEGPRQTQYF. Written as DNA, the CDR3 is TGCGCCAGCAGCCCGGAGGGGCCGCGGCAGACCCAGTACTTC.

V gene TRBV2 combines with J gene TRBJ1-5; D not certain. V lost 5 bases, J lost 5 bases, and 13 bases lay in between. The CDR3 covers 14 residues. Germline-derived CDR1 and CDR2 are SNHLY and FYNNEI. The CDR3 DNA reads TGTGCCAGCAGTCAGAGTTCATGGGATCAGCCCCAGCATTTT. It specifies CASSQSSWDQPQHF.

The chain joins TRBV6-6 to TRBJ2-3, with D unclear. The CDR3 consists of 15 residues. With 6 bases removed from V and 2 bases from J, the gap between germline ends came to 15 bases. Per the germline V gene, CDR1 is MNHNY and CDR2 is SVGAGI (reference sequence). Here the CDR3 DNA reads TGTGCCAGCAGCCCTCGGGCCCGGGCCACAGATACGCAGTATTTT. Translated, it gives CASSPRARATDTQYF.

The V call is TRBV7-9, the J call TRBJ1-3, with D unresolved. The germline V and J ends were trimmed by 3 bases and 2 bases, with 5 bases remaining between them. This CDR3 spans 13 amino acids. Germline V gene lookup returns CDR1 SEHNR and CDR2 FQNEAQ (reference sequence). The CDR3 protein is CASSFDAGNTIYF. DNA of the CDR3: TGTGCCAGCAGCTTCGACGCTGGAAACACCATATATTTT.

In DNA, the CDR3 is TGCGCCAGCAGCGCCCAAGGCGGGCCCTACGAGCAGTACTTC. Its protein product is CASSAQGGPYEQYF. This chain connects TRBV5-1 to TRBJ2-7, with TRBD2 as a possible D gene (5 bases). Trimming shortened V by 4 bases and J by 2 bases, and 13 bases separated the two germline ends. CDR1 is SGHRS and CDR2 is YFSETQ in the germline V gene. The CDR3 covers 14 residues.

V gene TRBV2 combines with J gene TRBJ2-7, with 12 bases aligning to TRBD2. This CDR3 has 15 amino acids. Germline CDR1 SNHLY, CDR2 FYNNEI. The junction had 11 bases not matched to a gene; V was cut back by 7 bases and J by 7 bases. The chain's CDR3 is CASTPRSTSGREQYF. The CDR3 nucleotides read TGTGCCAGCACCCCACGATCGACTAGCGGGAGAGAGCAGTACTTC.

V gene TRBV7-8 combines with J gene TRBJ2-7; TRBD1 agrees at 8 bases. CDR1 and CDR2 (germline): SGHVS, FQNEAQ. V dropped 5 bases and J dropped 2; count of bases not matched to a gene: 8. CDR3 length equals 15 residues. CDR3 coding DNA: TGTGCCAGCAGCACACGCCGGGACAGGCCCTACGAGCAGTACTTC. It yields the protein CASSTRRDRPYEQYF.